This T cell receptor beta chain was found in a study of T-cell reconstitution after alpha-beta-depleted transplantation in children. This clonotype was recorded a few times. The TCRbeta library incorporated unique molecular identifiers. TCRdb recomputed calls from the PCR reads with MiXCR, one row per CDR3 protein. Of about 400,000 distinct CDR3 sequences detected, about a fifth appear once; the ten largest clones hold around 4%. The sequenced sample was PBMCs from the stem cell graft donor, obtained from the stem cell graft. This TCR was sampled from a human donor who donated a stem cell graft to a child with acute myeloid leukemia.

CDR3 nucleotides: TGTGCCAGCAGTTACTCGAGGGGGAGCGAGCAGTACTTC. Translation: CASSYSRGSEQYF. The chain uses TRBV6-2 or TRBV6-3 and TRBJ2-7; TRBD1 might be the D (6 bases). Germline V CDR1 and CDR2: MNHEY, SVGEGT. Deletions cut 0 bases from V and 6 bases from J, with 9 bases between. This CDR3 is 13 amino acids long.